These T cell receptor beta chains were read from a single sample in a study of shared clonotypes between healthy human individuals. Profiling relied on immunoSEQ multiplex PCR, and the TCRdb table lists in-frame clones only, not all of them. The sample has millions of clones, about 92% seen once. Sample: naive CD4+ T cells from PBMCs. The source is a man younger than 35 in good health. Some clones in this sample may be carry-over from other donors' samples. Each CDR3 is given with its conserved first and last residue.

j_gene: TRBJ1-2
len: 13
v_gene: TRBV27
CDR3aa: CASSLQGNYGYTF

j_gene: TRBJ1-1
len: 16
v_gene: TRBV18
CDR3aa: CASSPNRPDSDTEAFF

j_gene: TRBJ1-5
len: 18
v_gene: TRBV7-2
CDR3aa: CASSSLGVGGGGNQPQHF

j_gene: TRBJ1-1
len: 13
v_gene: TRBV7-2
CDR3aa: CASSPQGEAEAFF

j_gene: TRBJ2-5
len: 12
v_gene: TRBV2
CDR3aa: CASSVGQETQYF

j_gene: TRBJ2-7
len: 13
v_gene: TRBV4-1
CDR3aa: CASSLEWAAEQYF

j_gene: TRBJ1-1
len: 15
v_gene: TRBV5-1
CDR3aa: CASSLVSRGRSEAFF

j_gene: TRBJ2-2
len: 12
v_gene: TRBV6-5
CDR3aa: CASSSAAGELFF

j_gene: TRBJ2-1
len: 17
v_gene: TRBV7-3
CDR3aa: CASSLRAGTSGYNEQFF

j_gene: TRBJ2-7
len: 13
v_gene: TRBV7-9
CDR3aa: CASSPRLGGEQYF

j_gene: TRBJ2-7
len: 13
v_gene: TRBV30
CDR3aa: CAWSGGREIEQYF

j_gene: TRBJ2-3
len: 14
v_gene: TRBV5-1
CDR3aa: CASSPRRNSDTQYF

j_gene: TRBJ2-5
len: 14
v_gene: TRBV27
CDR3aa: CASRGLAGTKTQYF

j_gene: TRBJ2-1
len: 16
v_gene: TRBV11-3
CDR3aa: CASSLVAGQGAGEQFF

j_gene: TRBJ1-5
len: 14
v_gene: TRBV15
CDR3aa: CATSRGDRSGPQHF

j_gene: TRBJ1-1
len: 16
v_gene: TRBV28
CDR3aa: CASWAGGLGRSTEAFF

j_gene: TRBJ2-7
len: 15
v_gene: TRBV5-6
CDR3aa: CASSAGTGGRDEQYF

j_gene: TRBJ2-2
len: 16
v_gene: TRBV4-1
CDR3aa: CASSQLSSGPTGELFF

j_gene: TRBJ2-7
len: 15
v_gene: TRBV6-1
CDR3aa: CASSEALGFAYEQYF

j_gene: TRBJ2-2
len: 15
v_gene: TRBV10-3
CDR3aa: CAIRTSGALDGELFF

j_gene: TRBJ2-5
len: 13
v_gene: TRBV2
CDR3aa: CASTGTEQETQYF

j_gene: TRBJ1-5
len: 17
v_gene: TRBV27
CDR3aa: CASGPKGTAYSNQPQHF

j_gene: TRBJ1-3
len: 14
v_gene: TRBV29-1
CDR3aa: CSVESGSSGNTIYF

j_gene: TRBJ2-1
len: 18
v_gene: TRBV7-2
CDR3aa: CASSLIRLAGAPHNEQFF

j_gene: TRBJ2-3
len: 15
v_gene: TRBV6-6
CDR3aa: CASSYGTVRTDTQYF

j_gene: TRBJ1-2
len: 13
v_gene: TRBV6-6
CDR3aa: CASTPGGNYGYTF

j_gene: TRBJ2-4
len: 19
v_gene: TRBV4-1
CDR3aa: CASSTISTVGGGAENIQYF

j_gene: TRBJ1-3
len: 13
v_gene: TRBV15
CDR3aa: CATSPEVGNTIYF

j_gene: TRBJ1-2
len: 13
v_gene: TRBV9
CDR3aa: CASSVTGEDGYTF

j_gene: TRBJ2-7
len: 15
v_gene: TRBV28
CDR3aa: CASRPSGSSVYEQYF

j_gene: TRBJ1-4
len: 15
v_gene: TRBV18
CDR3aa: CASSPPGQADEKLFF

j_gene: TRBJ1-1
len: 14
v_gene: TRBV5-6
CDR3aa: CASSLGGKNTEAFF

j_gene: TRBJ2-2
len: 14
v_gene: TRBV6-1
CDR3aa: CASTSGSHPGELFF

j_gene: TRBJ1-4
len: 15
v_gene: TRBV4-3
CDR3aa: CASSQGGVVSEKLFF

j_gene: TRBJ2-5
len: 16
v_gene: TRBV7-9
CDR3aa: CASSLGVAGYQETQYF

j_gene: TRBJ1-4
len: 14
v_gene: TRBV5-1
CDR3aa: CASSLAGGLEKLFF

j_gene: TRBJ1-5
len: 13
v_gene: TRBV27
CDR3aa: CASAGYGNQPQHF

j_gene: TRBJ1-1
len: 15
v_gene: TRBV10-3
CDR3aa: CASSTRGQSNTEAFF

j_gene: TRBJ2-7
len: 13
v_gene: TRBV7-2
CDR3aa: CASSFRRDNEQYF

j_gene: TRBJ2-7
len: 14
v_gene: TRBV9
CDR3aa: CASSATGTSYEQYF

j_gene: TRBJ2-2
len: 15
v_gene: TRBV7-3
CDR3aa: CASSLTGGDTGELFF

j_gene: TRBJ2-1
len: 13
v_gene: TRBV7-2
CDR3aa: CASSFGRNNEQFF

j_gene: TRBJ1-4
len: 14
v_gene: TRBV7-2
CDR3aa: CASSLVRLGEKLFF

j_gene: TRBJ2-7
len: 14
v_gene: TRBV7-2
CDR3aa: CASSLVGGGYEQYF

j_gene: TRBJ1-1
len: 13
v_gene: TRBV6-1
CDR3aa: CASQTASLTEAFF

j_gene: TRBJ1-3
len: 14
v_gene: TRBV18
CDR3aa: CASSPGNSGNTIYF

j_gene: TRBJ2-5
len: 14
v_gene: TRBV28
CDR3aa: CASTFMGGGETQYF

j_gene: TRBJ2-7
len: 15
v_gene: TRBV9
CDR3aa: CASSVGSYLPYEQYF

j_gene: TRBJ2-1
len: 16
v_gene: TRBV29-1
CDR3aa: CSVEEGKRGSYNEQFF